Sequencing of this TCR beta chain was carried out in a study of patients and donors after allogeneic stem cell transplantation. TCRdb ran MiXCR on the RT-PCR reads and lists one entry per CDR3 protein. The profile shows over 150,000 distinct CDR3 sequences, 30% of them singletons. The length of the CDR3 is 16 residues. V dropped 3 bases and J dropped 0 bases, with 11 bases sitting between them. This receptor was obtained from a human donor who was either an allogeneic HSCT recipient or a stem cell or donor lymphocyte infusion donor (not recorded which). It is not recorded whose cells these are; they may come from a transplant donor. The specimen was blood, either unsorted or a sorted T cell fraction (not recorded which). This chain connects TRBV12-3 or TRBV12-4 to TRBJ2-2, with D uncertain. The DNA of the CDR3 is TGTGCCAGCAGTTTGGCCCCTAGGGCGAACACCGGGGAGCTGTTTTTT. As protein: CASSLAPRANTGELFF.